The TCR beta chain described here comes from a study of blood T cell repertoires in COVID-19. Study at large: Acute-phase and convalescent COVID-19 samples originated in the United States, Italy and Spain. The analysed material was cDNA or gDNA that came from T cells, B-cell-depleted T cells, or PBMCs.

As handled by the study authors: Amplification from reference gene primers served as the basis for estimated nucleated cell counts. Here immunoSEQ multiplex PCR was the method, and the copy in TCRdb shows in-frame clones only, minus some. The V and J calls and the clone size are those of that table, but D and trimming were determined from the DNA. This sample has approximately 210,000 clones; approximately 82% occur once, and the top ten carry 3.6%. Germline lookup yields CDR1 MNHEY and CDR2 SVGEGT. Losses at the gene ends were 3 bases for V and 8 bases for J; bases not matched to a gene: 5. There are 13 residues in the CDR3.

The chain links TRBV6-2 or TRBV6-3 to TRBJ1-2, with 8 bases identical to TRBD1. Sequencing was performed on peripheral blood. The sequence was obtained from a woman aged 80 or older with acute or convalescent COVID-19. CDR3 DNA sequence: TGTGCCAGCAGTTATGGTGGGACAGGAGGCTACACCTTC. This translates into CASSYGGTGGYTF.